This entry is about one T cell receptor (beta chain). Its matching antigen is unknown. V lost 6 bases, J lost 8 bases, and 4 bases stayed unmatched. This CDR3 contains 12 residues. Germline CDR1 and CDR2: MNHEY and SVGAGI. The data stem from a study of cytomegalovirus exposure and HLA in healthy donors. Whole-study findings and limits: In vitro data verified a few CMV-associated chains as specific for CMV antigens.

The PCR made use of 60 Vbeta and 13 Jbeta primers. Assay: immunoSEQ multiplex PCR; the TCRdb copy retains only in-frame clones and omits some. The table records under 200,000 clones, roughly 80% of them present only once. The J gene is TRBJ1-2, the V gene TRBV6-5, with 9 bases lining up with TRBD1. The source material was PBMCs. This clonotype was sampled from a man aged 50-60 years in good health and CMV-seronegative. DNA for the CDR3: TGTGCCAGCAGGACAGGGGGATCAGGCTACACCTTC. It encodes CASRTGGSGYTF.